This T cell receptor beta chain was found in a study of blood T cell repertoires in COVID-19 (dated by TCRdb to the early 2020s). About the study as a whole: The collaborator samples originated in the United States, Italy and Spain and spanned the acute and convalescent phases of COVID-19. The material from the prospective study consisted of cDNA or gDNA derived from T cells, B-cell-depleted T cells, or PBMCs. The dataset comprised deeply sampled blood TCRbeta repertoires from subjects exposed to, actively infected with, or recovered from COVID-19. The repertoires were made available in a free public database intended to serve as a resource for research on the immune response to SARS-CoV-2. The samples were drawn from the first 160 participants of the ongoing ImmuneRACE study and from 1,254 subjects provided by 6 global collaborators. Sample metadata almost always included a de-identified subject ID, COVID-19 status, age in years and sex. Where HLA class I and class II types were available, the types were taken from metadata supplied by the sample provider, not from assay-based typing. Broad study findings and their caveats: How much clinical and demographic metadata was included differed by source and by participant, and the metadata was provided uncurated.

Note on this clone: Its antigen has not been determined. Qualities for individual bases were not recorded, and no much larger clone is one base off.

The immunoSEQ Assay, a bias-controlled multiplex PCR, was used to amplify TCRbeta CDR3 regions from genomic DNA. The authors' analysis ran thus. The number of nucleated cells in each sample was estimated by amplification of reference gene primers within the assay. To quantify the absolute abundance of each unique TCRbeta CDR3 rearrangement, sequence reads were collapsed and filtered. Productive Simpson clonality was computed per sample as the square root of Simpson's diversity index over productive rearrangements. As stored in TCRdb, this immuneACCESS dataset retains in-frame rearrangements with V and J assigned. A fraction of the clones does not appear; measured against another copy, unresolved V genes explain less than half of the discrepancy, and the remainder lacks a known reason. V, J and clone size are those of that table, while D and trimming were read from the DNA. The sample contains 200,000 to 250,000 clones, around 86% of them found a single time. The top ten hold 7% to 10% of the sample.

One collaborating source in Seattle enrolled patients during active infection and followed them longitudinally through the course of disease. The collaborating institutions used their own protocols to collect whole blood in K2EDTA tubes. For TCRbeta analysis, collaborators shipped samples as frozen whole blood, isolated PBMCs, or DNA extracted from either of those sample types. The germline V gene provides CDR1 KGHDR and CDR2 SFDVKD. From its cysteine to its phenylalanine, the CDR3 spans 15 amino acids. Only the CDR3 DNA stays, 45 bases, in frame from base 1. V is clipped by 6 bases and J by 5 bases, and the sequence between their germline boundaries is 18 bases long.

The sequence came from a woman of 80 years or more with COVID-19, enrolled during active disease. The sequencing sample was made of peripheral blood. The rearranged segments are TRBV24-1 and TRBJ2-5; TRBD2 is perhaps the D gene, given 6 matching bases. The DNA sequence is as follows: TGTGCCACCAGTTCTGGCGGGGCAGGCAAGGAGACCCAGTACTTC. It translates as CATSSGGAGKETQYF.